Presented here are 31 T cell receptor beta chains from one specimen sequenced in a study of OX40 agonist ivuxolimab in advanced cancers. Sequencing used immunoSEQ multiplex PCR; TCRdb keeps in-frame clones, though not all of them. This sample has 53,000 or so clones, with 60% to 80% found just once. This sample comprised CD4+ or CD8+ T cells sorted from blood, obtained in a trial of the OX40 agonist ivuxolimab. The receptors here all came from an adult with an advanced solid tumor such as melanoma, head and neck, liver or kidney cancer.

The DNA for the CDR3 is TGTGCCAGCAGCTTAGGGAAGGGGGTGAACACTGAAGCTTTCTTT. It encodes CASSLGKGVNTEAFF. The chain recombines TRBV7-9 with TRBJ1-1, with a tentative D call TRBD1 (6 bases). With 1 base removed from V and 0 bases from J, the gap between germline ends came to 9 bases. This CDR3 has 15 amino acids. Germline-derived CDR1 and CDR2 are SEHNR and FQNEAQ (reference sequence).

The genes are TRBV19 and TRBJ2-1; the D is unclear. The V gene lost 3 bases and the J gene lost 2 bases, with 11 bases spanning the gap. The CDR3 consists of 15 residues. Germline V gene sequence: CDR1 LNHDA, CDR2 SQIVND (reference sequence). The CDR3 DNA reads TGTGCCAGTAGTATGGGCAGAATTACCTACAATGAGCAGTTCTTC. Amino acids: CASSMGRITYNEQFF.

J is TRBJ1-5 and V is TRBV27; no firm D call. CDR1 and CDR2 from the germline V gene are MNHEY and SMNVEV (reference sequence). This CDR3 comprises 12 residues. Trimming left V 3 bases short and J 5 bases short, with 5 bases between. In nucleotides, the CDR3 is TGTGCCAGCAGTTTTTCCGATCAGCCCCAGCATTTT. Encoded protein: CASSFSDQPQHF.

The V call is TRBV6-1, the J call TRBJ2-3, with TRBD2 identical over 12 bases. V trimming: 1 base; J trimming: 5 bases; junction bases outside the gene matches: 7. CDR1 is MNHNS and CDR2 is SASEGT in the germline V gene. The CDR3 length is 17 residues. CDR3 region: CASSEGLAGGPEDTQYF. The DNA of the CDR3 is TGTGCCAGCAGTGAAGGGCTAGCGGGAGGGCCTGAAGATACGCAGTATTTT.

CDR3 DNA: TGTGCCAGCAGCCGACGGGAGGCTAGCACAGATACGCAGTATTTT. It is translated as CASSRREASTDTQYF. The J gene is TRBJ2-3, the V gene TRBV4-2; 7 bases align to TRBD2. The V segment lost 4 bases and the J segment 0 bases; nucleotides outside the gene matches: 4. CDR1 and CDR2 (germline): LGHNA, YNFKEQ. The CDR3 spans 15 residues.

This chain links TRBV28 with TRBJ2-3; D unresolved. V dropped 6 bases and J dropped 6 bases, with 19 bases sitting between them. This CDR3 comprises 15 residues. Looked up from germline, CDR1 is MDHEN and CDR2 is SYDVKM. CDR3: CASSGSGSSFDTQYF. In nucleotides, the CDR3 is TGTGCCAGCAGCGGGTCCGGGTCCTCCTTCGATACGCAGTATTTT. The variable domain in full, completed from reference TRBV28 and TRBJ2-3, reads DVKVTQSSRYLVKRTGEKVFLECVQDMDHENMFWYRQDPGLGLRLIYFSYDVKMKEKGDIPEGYSVSREKKERFSLILESASTNQTSMYLCASSGSGSSFDTQYFGPGTRLTVL.

The V gene is TRBV29-1, the J gene TRBJ2-7; 10 bases line up with TRBD2. Germline V CDR1 and CDR2: SQVTM, ANQGSEA. This CDR3 is built from 14 residues. J lost 4 bases, V lost 4 bases, and 7 bases had no gene match. CDR3 sequence reads: CSVVAGGTLYEQYF. The CDR3 nucleotides are TGCAGCGTTGTAGCGGGAGGCACGTTATACGAGCAGTACTTC.

The chain employs TRBV5-4 and TRBJ2-5, with D possibly being TRBD1 or TRBD2 (5 bases each). The germline V gene has CDR1 SGHNT and CDR2 YYREEE (reference sequence). The ends were cut back, 3 bases at V and 2 bases at J, with 14 bases in the middle. CDR3 length: 15 amino acids. The CDR3 coding sequence is TGTGCCAGCAGCTGGGGGTCAGGCAGTCAAGAGACCCAGTACTTC. Protein product: CASSWGSGSQETQYF.

This clone was observed once. The chain carries TRBV6-5 and TRBJ2-1; D is unclear. Germline V gene lookup returns CDR1 MNHEY and CDR2 SVGAGI. The CDR3 contains 12 residues. The V end was cut by 6 bases, the J end by 6 bases, with 9 bases between. The CDR3 is CASSQFSNEQFF. CDR3 DNA: TGTGCCAGCAGCCAATTTAGCAATGAGCAGTTCTTC.

The chain is built from TRBV5-1 and TRBJ2-7; 8 positions agree with TRBD2. Looked up from germline, CDR1 is SGHRS and CDR2 is YFSETQ. V was pared by 4 bases and J by 4 bases, with 10 bases of the junction left unmatched. This CDR3 contains 15 residues. The CDR3 nucleotides read TGCGCCAGCAGCCCCCTCAGCGGGAGCTCATACGAGCAGTACTTC. This sequence encodes CASSPLSGSSYEQYF.

V and J are TRBV18 and TRBJ2-3; 13 nucleotides align to TRBD2. The CDR3 is made up of 19 amino acids. With V trimmed by 3 bases and J by 2 bases, 11 bases remained unmatched. Germline-derived CDR1 and CDR2 are KGHSH and LQKENI. The CDR3 nucleotides are TGTGCCAGCTCACCCGGACTAGCGGGAGAGCTACCGACCACAGATACGCAGTATTTT. Translating gives CASSPGLAGELPTTDTQYF.

V gene TRBV19 combines with J gene TRBJ2-1, with a possible D match to TRBD2 (6 bases). This CDR3 has 13 residues. Deletions cut 7 bases from V and 7 bases from J, with 14 bases between. Germline V lookup: CDR1 LNHDA, CDR2 SQIVND (reference sequence). The CDR3 bases are TGTGCCAGTAAGGAGGGATGGGGGAATGAGCAGTTCTTC. Encoded protein: CASKEGWGNEQFF.

The V call is TRBV20-1, the J call TRBJ1-2; D may be TRBD1 (5 bases). Per the germline V gene, CDR1 is DFQATT and CDR2 is SNEGSKA (reference sequence). The V gene lost 2 bases and the J gene lost 12 bases, with 13 bases spanning the gap. CDR3 size: 11 residues. CDR3 nucleotide sequence: TGCAGTGCTAGAAAAAATGGACATGACACCTTC. This encodes CSARKNGHDTF.

J is TRBJ1-4 and V is TRBV2; 7 bases match TRBD1. The CDR3 length is 15 residues. Trimming cost V 7 bases and J 4 bases; bases outside gene matches: 9. Germline lookup yields CDR1 SNHLY and CDR2 FYNNEI. The CDR3 bases are TGTGCCAGCACCCCGAGGACAGGCTTTAATGAAAAACTGTTTTTT. It specifies CASTPRTGFNEKLFF.

This rearrangement joins TRBV5-1 to TRBJ2-5; D not certain. The CDR3 has 13 amino acids. V lost 2 bases and J lost 2, with 7 bases in between. CDR1 is SGHRS, CDR2 YFSETQ, per germline. CDR3: CASSLDKQETQYF. The CDR3 coding sequence is TGCGCCAGCAGCTTAGACAAACAAGAGACCCAGTACTTC.

The V gene is TRBV7-2, the J gene TRBJ2-3; D may be TRBD1 or TRBD2 (5 bases each). In germline, CDR1 is SGHTA, CDR2 FQGNSA. The CDR3 covers 13 residues. V was pared by 4 bases and J by 5 bases, with 10 bases between. The CDR3 region is CASSYRDLDTQYF. DNA of the CDR3: TGTGCCAGCAGCTACCGGGACCTAGATACGCAGTATTTT.

The V call is TRBV5-1, the J call TRBJ2-2, with TRBD2 matching 7 bases. J lost 4 bases, V lost 4 bases, and 13 bases had no gene match. This CDR3 comprises 17 residues. CDR1 and CDR2 from the germline V gene are SGHRS and YFSETQ. CDR3 residues: CASSGPLAGASTGELFF. The CDR3, as DNA: TGCGCCAGCAGCGGACCCCTCGCGGGAGCCAGCACCGGGGAGCTGTTTTTT.

The chain is built from TRBV19 and TRBJ1-5; 7 nucleotides match TRBD1. The CDR3 sequence is 16 residues long. The germline V gene has CDR1 LNHDA and CDR2 SQIVND (reference sequence). Trimming removed 0 bases from V and 2 bases from J; junction bases left unmatched: 4. The CDR3, as DNA: TGTGCCAGTAGTATAGATCTCAGGGGGGGCAATCAGCCCCAGCATTTT. Encoded protein: CASSIDLRGGNQPQHF.

This clone was seen once. The rearrangement links TRBV19 to TRBJ1-2, with a possible D match to TRBD1 (6 bases). CDR3 length: 15 amino acids. V lost 5 bases, J lost 2 bases, and 15 bases lay in between. CDR1 is LNHDA, CDR2 SQIVND, per germline (reference sequence). This CDR3 is CASSQMWDTNYGYTF. As DNA, the CDR3 is TGTGCCAGTAGTCAAATGTGGGACACGAACTATGGCTACACCTTC.

The V call is TRBV20-1, the J call TRBJ1-1, with D unclear. The V end was cut by 7 bases, the J end by 2 bases, with 8 bases between. The CDR3 extends over 11 amino acids. The germline gives CDR1 DFQATT, CDR2 SNEGSKA (reference sequence). The CDR3 here is CSVAFNTEAFF. CDR3 nucleotide sequence: TGCAGTGTTGCATTCAACACTGAAGCTTTCTTT.

V gene TRBV28 combines with J gene TRBJ1-3; 9 bases are a match to TRBD1. The length of the CDR3 is 14 residues. V lost 6 bases, J lost 6 bases, and 6 bases stayed unmatched. From germline, CDR1 is MDHEN and CDR2 SYDVKM. CDR3 sequence reads: CASRGTGQENTIYF. CDR3 bases: TGTGCCAGCAGGGGGACAGGGCAGGAAAACACCATATATTTT.

The CDR3 sequence: CASSSPKSDYGYTF. The CDR3 DNA reads TGTGCCAGCAGTTCCCCAAAATCGGACTATGGCTACACCTTC. J is TRBJ1-2 and V is TRBV28; D is undetermined. The CDR3 consists of 14 residues. Germline loops: CDR1 MDHEN, CDR2 SYDVKM. Deletions cut 4 bases from V and 3 bases from J, with 12 bases between.

The chain employs TRBV28 and TRBJ1-1; no clear D gene. V was trimmed by 3 bases and J by 7 bases, leaving 21 bases between them. The CDR3 consists of 16 residues. From germline, CDR1 is MDHEN and CDR2 SYDVKM. Here the CDR3 reads CASSFTVRIPPSEAFF. The CDR3, as DNA: TGTGCCAGCAGTTTTACAGTCCGAATCCCCCCAAGTGAAGCTTTCTTT.

This clone occurred a few times. The chain has TRBV10-1 and TRBJ1-4; 8 nucleotides align to TRBD1. CDR3 size: 15 residues. Trimming removed 3 bases from V and 8 bases from J; junction bases left unmatched: 8. CDR1 and CDR2 from the germline V gene are WNHNN and SYGVQD (reference sequence). CDR3 protein: CASSERTGGGEKLFF. CDR3 nucleotides: TGCGCCAGCAGTGAAAGAACAGGGGGAGGAGAAAAACTGTTTTTT.

This clone was seen once. The V and J genes are TRBV11-2 and TRBJ2-5; a weak D match, TRBD1 (6 bases). The ends were cut back, 3 bases at V and 5 bases at J, with 13 bases in the middle. The CDR3 length is 14 residues. Germline V gene lookup returns CDR1 SGHAT and CDR2 FQNNGV. In DNA form, the CDR3 reads TGTGCCAGCAGCTTGGCCAGGGGTGGCGAGACCCAGTACTTC. It is translated as CASSLARGGETQYF.

The rearrangement uses TRBV6-5 and TRBJ1-2; the match to TRBD1 covers 11 bases. The CDR3 totals 15 residues. CDR1 is MNHEY and CDR2 is SVGAGI in the germline V gene. V dropped 2 bases and J dropped 5; count of bases not matched to a gene: 4. CDR3 amino acids: CASSYTGTGGYGYTF. DNA of the CDR3: TGTGCCAGCAGTTACACCGGGACAGGGGGGTATGGCTACACCTTC.

The chain carries TRBV27 and TRBJ2-7; tentative D call: TRBD1 (6 bases). The CDR3 spans 14 residues. Trimming removed 6 bases at V and 2 bases at J, with 14 bases between. CDR1 is MNHEY and CDR2 is SMNVEV in the germline V gene (reference sequence). The CDR3 DNA reads TGTGCCAGCAGACAGGGACCGATAGCCTACGAGCAGTACTTC. Translating it yields CASRQGPIAYEQYF.

The chain joins TRBV29-1 to TRBJ1-5, with D possibly TRBD1 on 6 matching bases. V was cut by 5 bases and J by 5 bases, with 13 bases left in between. CDR3 size: 13 residues. The germline V gene encodes CDR1 SQVTM and CDR2 ANQGSEA. The CDR3 DNA is TGCAGCGTTCAGGGGAGTTGGGATCAGCCCCAGCATTTT. Translating gives CSVQGSWDQPQHF.

Within the sample, this clone is medium-sized. This CDR3 reads CASSPDRESAQYEQYF. DNA for the CDR3: TGCGCCAGCAGCCCCGACAGGGAATCGGCCCAATACGAGCAGTACTTC. The gene calls are TRBV4-1 and TRBJ2-7; 7 bases are a match to TRBD1. V dropped 4 bases and J dropped 4; count of bases not matched to a gene: 13. The CDR3 contains 16 residues. Germline lookup yields CDR1 MGHRA and CDR2 YSYEKL.

The chain couples TRBV7-3 to TRBJ2-2, with 7 bases identical to TRBD1. The V gene's germline CDR1 is SGHTA and CDR2 FQGTGA. After removal of 5 bases from V and 6 bases from J, the junction contained 9 bases not matched to a gene. The CDR3 is 15 amino acids. CDR3 DNA: TGTGCCAGCAGCAACTTGGGGCAGGGGGCCGGGGAGCTGTTTTTT. This translates into CASSNLGQGAGELFF.

The sample holds one count of this clone. This chain uses TRBV14 with TRBJ1-2; tentative D call: TRBD1 (6 bases). CDR3 size: 15 residues. V was cut by 4 bases and J by 6 bases, with 18 bases left in between. The germline CDR1 and CDR2 sequences are SGHDN and FVKESK. CDR3 DNA: TGTGCCAGCAGCCCAACCGGGGGGCGGTGGAATGGCTACACCTTC. It codes for CASSPTGGRWNGYTF.